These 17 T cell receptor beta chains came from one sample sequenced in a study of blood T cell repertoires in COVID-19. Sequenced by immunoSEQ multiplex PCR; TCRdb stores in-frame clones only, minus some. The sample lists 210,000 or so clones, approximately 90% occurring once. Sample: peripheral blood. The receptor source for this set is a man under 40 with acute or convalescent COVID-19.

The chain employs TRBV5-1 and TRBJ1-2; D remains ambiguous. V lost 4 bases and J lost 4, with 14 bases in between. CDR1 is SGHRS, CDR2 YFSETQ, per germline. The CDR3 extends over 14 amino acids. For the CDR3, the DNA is TGCGCCAGCAGCCCCGAACAGCGGCCCTATGGCTACACCTTC. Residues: CASSPEQRPYGYTF.

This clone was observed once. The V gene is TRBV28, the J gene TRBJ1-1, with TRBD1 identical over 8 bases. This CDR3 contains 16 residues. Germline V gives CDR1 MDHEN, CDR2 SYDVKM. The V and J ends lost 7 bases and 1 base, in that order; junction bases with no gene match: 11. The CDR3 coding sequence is TGTGCCAGCATGTCTACAGGGGGAACTGGGAACACTGAAGCTTTCTTT. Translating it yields CASMSTGGTGNTEAFF.

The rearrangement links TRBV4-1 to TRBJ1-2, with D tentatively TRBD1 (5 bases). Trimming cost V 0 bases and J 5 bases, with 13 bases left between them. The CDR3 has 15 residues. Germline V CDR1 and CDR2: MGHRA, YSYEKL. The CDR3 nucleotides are TGCGCCAGCAGCCAAGATGTACAGGTAGTGTATGGCTACACCTTC. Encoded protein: CASSQDVQVVYGYTF.

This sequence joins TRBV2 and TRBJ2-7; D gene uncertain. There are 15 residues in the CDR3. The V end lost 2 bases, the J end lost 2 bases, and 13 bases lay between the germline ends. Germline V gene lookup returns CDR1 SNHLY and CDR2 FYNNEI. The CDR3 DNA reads TGTGCCAGCAGTGAACCTACCCGTCTTACCTACGAGCAGTACTTC. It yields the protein CASSEPTRLTYEQYF.

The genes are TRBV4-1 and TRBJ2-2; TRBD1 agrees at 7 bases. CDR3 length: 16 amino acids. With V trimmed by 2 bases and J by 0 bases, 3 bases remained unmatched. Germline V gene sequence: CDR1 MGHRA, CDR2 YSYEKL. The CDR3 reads CASSQTGTANTGELFF. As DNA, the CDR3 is TGCGCCAGCAGCCAAACGGGGACAGCGAACACCGGGGAGCTGTTTTTT.

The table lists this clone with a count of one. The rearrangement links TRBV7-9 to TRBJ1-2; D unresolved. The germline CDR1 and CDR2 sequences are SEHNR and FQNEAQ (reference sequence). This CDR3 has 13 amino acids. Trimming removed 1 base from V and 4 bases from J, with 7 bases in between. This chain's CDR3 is CASSLGNFYGYTF. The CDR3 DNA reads TGTGCCAGCAGCTTAGGAAACTTCTATGGCTACACCTTC. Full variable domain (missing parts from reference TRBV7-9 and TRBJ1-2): DTGVSQNPRHKITKRGQNVTFRCDPISEHNRLYWYRQTLGQGPEFLTYFQNEAQLEKSRLLSDRFSAERPKGSFSTLEIQRTEQGDSAMYLCASSLGNFYGYTFGSGTRLTVV.

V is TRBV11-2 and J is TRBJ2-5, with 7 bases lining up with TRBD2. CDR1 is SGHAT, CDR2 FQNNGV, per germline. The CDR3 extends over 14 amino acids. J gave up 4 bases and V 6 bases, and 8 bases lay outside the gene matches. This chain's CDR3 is CASRHGGVGETQYF. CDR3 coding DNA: TGTGCCAGCAGACATGGGGGGGTAGGAGAGACCCAGTACTTC.

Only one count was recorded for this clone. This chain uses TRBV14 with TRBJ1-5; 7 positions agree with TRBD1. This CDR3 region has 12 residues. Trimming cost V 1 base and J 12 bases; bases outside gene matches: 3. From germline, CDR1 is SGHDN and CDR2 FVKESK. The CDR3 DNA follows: TGTGCCAGCAGCCAAGGAGGGGGCGGCCAGCATTTT. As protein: CASSQGGGGQHF.

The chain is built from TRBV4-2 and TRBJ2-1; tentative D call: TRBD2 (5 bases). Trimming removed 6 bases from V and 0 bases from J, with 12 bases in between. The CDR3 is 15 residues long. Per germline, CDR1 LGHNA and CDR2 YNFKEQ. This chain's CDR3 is CASSQDSSSYNEQFF. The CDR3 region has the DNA TGTGCCAGCAGTCAGGACTCAAGCTCCTACAATGAGCAGTTCTTC.

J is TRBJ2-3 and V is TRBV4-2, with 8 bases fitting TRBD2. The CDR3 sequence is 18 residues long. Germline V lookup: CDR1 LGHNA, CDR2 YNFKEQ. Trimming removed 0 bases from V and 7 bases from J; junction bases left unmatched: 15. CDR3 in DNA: TGTGCCAGCAGCCAAGACCCGAGTGGCGGGGGGTGGCCGAATACGCAGTATTTT. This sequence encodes CASSQDPSGGGWPNTQYF.

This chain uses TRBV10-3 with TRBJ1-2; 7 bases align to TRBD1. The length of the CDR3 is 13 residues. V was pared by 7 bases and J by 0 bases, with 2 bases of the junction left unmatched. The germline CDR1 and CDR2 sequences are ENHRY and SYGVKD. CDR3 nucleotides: TGTGCCATCACAGGGGGGCCTAACTATGGCTACACCTTC. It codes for CAITGGPNYGYTF.

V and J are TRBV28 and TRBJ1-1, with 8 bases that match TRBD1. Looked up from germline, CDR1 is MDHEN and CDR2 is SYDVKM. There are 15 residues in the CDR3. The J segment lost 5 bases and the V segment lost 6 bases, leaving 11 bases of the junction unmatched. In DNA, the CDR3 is TGTGCCAGCAGCGAAGCGCCTCGGACAGGGACTGAAGCTTTCTTT. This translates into CASSEAPRTGTEAFF.

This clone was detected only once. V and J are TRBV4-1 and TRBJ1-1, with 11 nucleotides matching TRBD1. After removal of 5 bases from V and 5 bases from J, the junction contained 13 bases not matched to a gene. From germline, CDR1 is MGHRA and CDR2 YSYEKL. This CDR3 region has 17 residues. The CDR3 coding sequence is TGCGCCAGCAGCTATAAAAGACCCGGGACAGGGGGAACTGAAGCTTTCTTT. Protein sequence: CASSYKRPGTGGTEAFF.

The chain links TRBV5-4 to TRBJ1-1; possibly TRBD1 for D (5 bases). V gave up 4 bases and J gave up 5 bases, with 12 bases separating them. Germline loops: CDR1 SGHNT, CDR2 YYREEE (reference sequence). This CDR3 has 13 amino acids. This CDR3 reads CASSRPDTTEAFF. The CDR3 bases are TGTGCCAGCAGCAGGCCGGACACGACTGAAGCTTTCTTT.

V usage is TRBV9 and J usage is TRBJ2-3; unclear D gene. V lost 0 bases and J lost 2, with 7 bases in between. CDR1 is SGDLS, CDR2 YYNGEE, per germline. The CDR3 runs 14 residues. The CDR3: CASSVDDTTDTQYF. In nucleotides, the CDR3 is TGTGCCAGCAGCGTAGATGACACCACAGATACGCAGTATTTT.

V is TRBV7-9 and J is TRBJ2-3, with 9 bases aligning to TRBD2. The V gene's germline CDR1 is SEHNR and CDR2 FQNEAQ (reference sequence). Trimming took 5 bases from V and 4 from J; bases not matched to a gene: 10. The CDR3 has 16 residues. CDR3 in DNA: TGTGCCAGCAGCACTCGTGGGGGACTAGCATCAGATACGCAGTATTTT. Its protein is CASSTRGGLASDTQYF.

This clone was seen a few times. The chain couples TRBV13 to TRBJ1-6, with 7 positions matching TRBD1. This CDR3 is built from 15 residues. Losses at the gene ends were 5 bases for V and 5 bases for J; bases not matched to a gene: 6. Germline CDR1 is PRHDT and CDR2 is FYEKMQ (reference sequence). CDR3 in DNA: TGTGCCAGCAGCCGAGGGGGCGGGGATAATTCACCCCTCCACTTT. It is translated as CASSRGGGDNSPLHF.